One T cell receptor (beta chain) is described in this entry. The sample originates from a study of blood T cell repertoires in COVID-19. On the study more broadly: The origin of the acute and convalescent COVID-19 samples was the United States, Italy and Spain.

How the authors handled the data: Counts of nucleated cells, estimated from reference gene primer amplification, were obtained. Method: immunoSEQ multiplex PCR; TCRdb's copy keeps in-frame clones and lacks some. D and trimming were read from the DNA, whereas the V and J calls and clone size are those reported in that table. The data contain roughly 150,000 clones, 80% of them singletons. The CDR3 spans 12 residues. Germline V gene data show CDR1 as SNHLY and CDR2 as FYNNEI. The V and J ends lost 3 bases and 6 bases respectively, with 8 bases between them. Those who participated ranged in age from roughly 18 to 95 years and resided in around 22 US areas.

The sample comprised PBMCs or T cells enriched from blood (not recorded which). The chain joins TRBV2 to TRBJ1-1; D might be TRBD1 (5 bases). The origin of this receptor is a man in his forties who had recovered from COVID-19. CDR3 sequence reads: CASSEGRPEAFF. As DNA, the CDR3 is TGTGCCAGCAGTGAGGGGCGGCCTGAAGCTTTCTTT.